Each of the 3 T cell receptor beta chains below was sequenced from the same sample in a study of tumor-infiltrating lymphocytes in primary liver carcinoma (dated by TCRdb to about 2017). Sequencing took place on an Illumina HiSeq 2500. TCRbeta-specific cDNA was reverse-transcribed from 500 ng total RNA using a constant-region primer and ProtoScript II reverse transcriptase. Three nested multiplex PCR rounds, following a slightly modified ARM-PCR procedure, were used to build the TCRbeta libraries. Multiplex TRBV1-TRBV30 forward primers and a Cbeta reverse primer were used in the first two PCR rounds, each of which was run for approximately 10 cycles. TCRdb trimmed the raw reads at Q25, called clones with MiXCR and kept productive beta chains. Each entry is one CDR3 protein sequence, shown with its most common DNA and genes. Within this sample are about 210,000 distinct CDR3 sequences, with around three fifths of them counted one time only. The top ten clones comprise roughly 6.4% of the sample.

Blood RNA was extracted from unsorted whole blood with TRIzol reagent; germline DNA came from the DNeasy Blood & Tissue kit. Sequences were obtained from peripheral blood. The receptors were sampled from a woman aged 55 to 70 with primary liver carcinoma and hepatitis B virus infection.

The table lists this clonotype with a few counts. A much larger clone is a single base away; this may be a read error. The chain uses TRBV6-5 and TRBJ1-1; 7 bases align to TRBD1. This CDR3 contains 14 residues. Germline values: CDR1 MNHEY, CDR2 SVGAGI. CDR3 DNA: TGTGCCAGCAGTCCCGGACAGGAACCCCTTGAAGCTTTGTTT. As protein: CASSPGQEPLEALF.

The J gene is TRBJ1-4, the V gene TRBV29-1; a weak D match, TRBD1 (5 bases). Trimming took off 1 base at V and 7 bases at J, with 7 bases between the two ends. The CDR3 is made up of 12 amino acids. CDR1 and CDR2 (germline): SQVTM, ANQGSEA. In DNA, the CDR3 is TGCAGCGTTGAAGGGGGCAGTGAAAAACTGTTTTTT. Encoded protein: CSVEGGSEKLFF.

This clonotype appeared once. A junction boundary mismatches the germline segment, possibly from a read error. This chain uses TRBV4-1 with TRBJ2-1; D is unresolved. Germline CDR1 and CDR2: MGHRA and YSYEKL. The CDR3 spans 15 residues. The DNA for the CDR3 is TGCGCCAGGAGCCAAGATTCGGCACGGTACCTTGAGCAGTTCTTC. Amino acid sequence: CARSQDSARYLEQFF.